The following is a T cell receptor (beta chain) sequence with its context. Its matching antigen is unknown. This entry belongs to a study of T cell responses to AZD1222 COVID-19 vaccine. Regarding the study as a whole: After two AZD1222 doses, spike-specific TCR breadth and depth rose versus day 0. Females made up more of the donors, who were largely white British, and clonal diversity may have come out too low.

The assay was immunoSEQ multiplex PCR, and TCRdb's table has in-frame clones only and misses some. The sample records about 160,000 clones, 80% to 95% being singletons. The CDR3 consists of 15 residues. After removal of 6 bases from V and 0 bases from J, the junction contained 7 bases not matched to a gene. Germline CDR1 reads SQVTM; CDR2 reads ANQGSEA. The chain combines TRBV29-1 with TRBJ2-2; 7 bases agree with TRBD1. The sequence was collected from an adult who received the AZD1222 COVID-19 vaccine. Sequenced material: peripheral blood, taken 28 days after the second AZD1222 dose. This CDR3 is CSVAPGTANTGELFF. The CDR3 DNA follows: TGCAGCGTGGCACCCGGGACAGCGAACACCGGGGAGCTGTTTTTT.